This T cell receptor (beta chain) was observed in a study of blood T cells in healthy people across ages. Broader study findings: When one million T cells were used, diversity estimates were thought to be underestimates. A greater number of naive CD4+ cells and higher diversity distinguished long-lived donors from aged donors.

The donors, healthy Caucasians from Russia, were aged 6 to 90. For the second PCR, which ran for about 6 to 11 cycles, a sample-barcoded 5' primer and a J-beta primer mix were used. TCRdb redid the calling of the 5' RACE reads with MiXCR, one entry per CDR3 protein. The sample lists 700,000 to 850,000 distinct CDR3 sequences; about 55% were seen once. Concerning this clonotype itself: Its specificity is not known.

The V and J ends lost 5 bases and 5 bases, in that order; junction bases with no gene match: 14. The CDR3 has 17 amino acids. The germline gives CDR1 LNHNV, CDR2 YYDKDF (reference sequence). V and J are TRBV15 and TRBJ2-7; TRBD2 matches at 11 bases. The specimen sequenced was blood. This clonotype originated in an elderly man in good health. Written as DNA, the CDR3 is TGTGCCACCAGCCGGGGGGGGGTTCTAGCGGGAGGTAACGAGCAGTACTTC. Protein: CATSRGGVLAGGNEQYF.